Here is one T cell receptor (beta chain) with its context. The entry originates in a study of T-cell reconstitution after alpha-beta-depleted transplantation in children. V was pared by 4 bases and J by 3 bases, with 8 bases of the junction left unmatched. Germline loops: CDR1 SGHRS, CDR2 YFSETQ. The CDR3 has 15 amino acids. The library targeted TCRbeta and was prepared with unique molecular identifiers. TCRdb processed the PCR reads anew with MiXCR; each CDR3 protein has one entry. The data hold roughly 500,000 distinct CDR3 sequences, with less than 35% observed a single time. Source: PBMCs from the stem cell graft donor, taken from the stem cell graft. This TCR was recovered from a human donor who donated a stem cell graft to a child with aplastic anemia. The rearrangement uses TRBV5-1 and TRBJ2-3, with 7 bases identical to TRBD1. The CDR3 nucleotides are TGCGCCAGCAGCCCTCCGACAGGGCAAACAGATACGCAGTATTTT. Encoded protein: CASSPPTGQTDTQYF.